The 24 T cell receptor beta chains presented below share a single source sample, sequenced in a study of blood T cell repertoires in COVID-19. Clones were read by immunoSEQ multiplex PCR, and TCRdb kept only the in-frame ones, dropping some. The profile covers almost 500,000 clones, with 75% to 90% appearing a single time and approximately 8% taken by the ten largest. Sample: PBMCs or T cells enriched from blood (not recorded which). Receptors were obtained from an older woman who had recovered from COVID-19.

This sequence joins TRBV6-1 and TRBJ2-3, with D possibly being TRBD2 (7 bases). The CDR3 contains 15 residues. Trimming shortened V by 3 bases and J by 3 bases, and 13 bases separated the two germline ends. Germline V gene lookup returns CDR1 MNHNS and CDR2 SASEGT. The CDR3 is CASSDAGAGTDTQYF. CDR3 DNA: TGTGCCAGCAGTGATGCGGGGGCTGGAACAGATACGCAGTATTTT.

The rearrangement joins TRBV21-1 to TRBJ2-5; TRBD2 was called by the table and not checked on the DNA. TRBV21-1 is a pseudogene locus. The CDR3 length is 17 residues. The CDR3 region is CASSKDPSGSTWETQYF. The CDR3 DNA sequence: TGTGCCAGCAGCAAAGATCCTAGCGGGTCAACGTGGGAGACCCAGTACTTC.

This chain connects TRBV9 to TRBJ2-1, with a possible D match to TRBD2 (5 bases). This CDR3 has 14 residues. V was clipped by 2 bases and J by 7 bases, with 13 bases between them. Germline lookup yields CDR1 SGDLS and CDR2 YYNGEE. CDR3 sequence: CASSVSGSINEQFF. The CDR3 DNA is TGTGCCAGCAGCGTGTCGGGGTCGATTAATGAGCAGTTCTTC.

The chain has TRBV7-6 and TRBJ2-5, with 7 positions matching TRBD1. The CDR3 has 14 amino acids. V was clipped by 4 bases and J by 5 bases; unmatched bases: 7. CDR1 and CDR2 from the germline V gene are SGHVS and FNYEAQ. The CDR3 sequence is CASSSRQGGETQYF. The CDR3 DNA sequence: TGTGCCAGCAGCTCCCGACAGGGTGGGGAGACCCAGTACTTC.

The J gene is TRBJ1-1, the V gene TRBV7-9, with unresolved D. V was shortened by 4 bases and J by 1 base, with 16 bases between the two germline ends. Germline loops: CDR1 SEHNR, CDR2 FQNEAQ (reference sequence). The CDR3 runs 16 residues. CDR3 DNA: TGTGCCAGCAGCTGGGGAGGGAGTCGGACGAACACTGAAGCTTTCTTT. It translates to CASSWGGSRTNTEAFF.

The chain couples TRBV6-6 to TRBJ2-1; TRBD2 aligns across 7 bases. Unmatched junction bases numbered 7, after V lost 6 bases and J lost 8 bases. The CDR3 is 13 amino acids. Germline values: CDR1 MNHNY, CDR2 SVGAGI (reference sequence). CDR3 sequence reads: CASRPTSFDEQFF. For the CDR3, the DNA is TGTGCCAGCAGACCGACTAGCTTCGATGAGCAGTTCTTC.

This clone was seen a handful of times. The chain employs TRBV7-9 and TRBJ1-2, with TRBD1 as a possible D gene (5 bases). The CDR3 runs 14 residues. The germline V gene encodes CDR1 SEHNR and CDR2 FQNEAQ (reference sequence). V was cut by 1 base and J by 2 bases, with 8 bases left in between. DNA of the CDR3: TGTGCCAGCAGCTTAGTTGGGGCGAACTATGGCTACACCTTC. Protein product: CASSLVGANYGYTF. The full variable domain, rest sourced from reference TRBV7-9 and TRBJ1-2, is DTGVSQNPRHKITKRGQNVTFRCDPISEHNRLYWYRQTLGQGPEFLTYFQNEAQLEKSRLLSDRFSAERPKGSFSTLEIQRTEQGDSAMYLCASSLVGANYGYTFGSGTRLTVV.

The chain couples TRBV7-8 to TRBJ1-1, with D uncertain. The CDR3 is made up of 11 amino acids. Germline assignment: CDR1 SGHVS and CDR2 FQNEAQ. The V end lost 10 bases, the J end lost 4 bases, and 10 bases lay between the germline ends. The DNA of the CDR3 is TGTGCCACCGTAATCGGCACTGAAGCTTTCTTT. This gives the protein CATVIGTEAFF. The variable domain in full, completed from reference TRBV7-8 and TRBJ1-1, reads GAGVSQSPRYKVAKRGQDVALRCDPISGHVSLFWYQQALGQGPEFLTYFQNEAQLDKSGLPSDRFFAERPEGSVSTLKIQRTQQEDSAVYLCATVIGTEAFFGQGTRLTVV.

The table lists this clone with a count of one. This chain joins TRBV10-3 and TRBJ1-1, with D unclear. This CDR3 contains 15 residues. Germline-derived CDR1 and CDR2 are ENHRY and SYGVKD. Trimming took off 8 bases at V and 1 base at J, with 17 bases between the two ends. The CDR3: CAIGGSRSGNTEAFF. CDR3 DNA: TGTGCCATCGGAGGGTCGAGGTCGGGGAACACTGAAGCTTTCTTT.

This chain links TRBV19 with TRBJ1-1; tentative D call: TRBD1 (6 bases). The germline V and J ends were trimmed by 5 bases and 10 bases, with 11 bases remaining between them. The CDR3 runs to 11 residues. From germline, CDR1 is LNHDA and CDR2 SQIVND (reference sequence). This chain's CDR3 is CASSEGGTAFF. DNA for the CDR3: TGTGCCAGTAGTGAAGGGGGAACAGCTTTCTTT.

The gene calls are TRBV28 and TRBJ1-4, with 8 bases lining up with TRBD1. With 3 bases clipped from V and 0 bases from J, the junction kept 6 bases outside the gene matches. This CDR3 contains 17 residues. CDR1 MDHEN and CDR2 SYDVKM come from the germline V gene. As DNA, the CDR3 is TGTGCCAGCAGTTTTCTCCAGGGGGCTTCAACTAATGAAAAACTGTTTTTT. Protein product: CASSFLQGASTNEKLFF.

The CDR3 protein is CASSFGTGSPDTQYF. CDR3 nucleotide sequence: TGTGCCAGCAGCTTCGGGACAGGCAGTCCGGATACGCAGTATTTT. The chain links TRBV6-5 to TRBJ2-3, with 8 positions matching TRBD1. Germline lookup yields CDR1 MNHEY and CDR2 SVGAGI. With 6 bases clipped from V and 6 bases from J, the junction kept 11 bases outside the gene matches. The CDR3 is 15 residues long.

The V and J genes are TRBV5-1 and TRBJ2-1; 12 bases are a match to TRBD1. V dropped 7 bases and J dropped 9; count of bases not matched to a gene: 5. The CDR3 contains 13 residues. Per germline, CDR1 SGHRS and CDR2 YFSETQ. Written as DNA, the CDR3 is TGCGCCAGCCTAGGGACAGGGGGCTCTGAGCAGTTCTTC. Translated: CASLGTGGSEQFF.

The rearrangement links TRBV4-1 to TRBJ2-7, with a possible D match to TRBD1 (5 bases). V gave up 3 bases and J gave up 2 bases, with 11 bases separating them. This CDR3 has 14 amino acids. In germline, CDR1 is MGHRA, CDR2 YSYEKL. In nucleotides, the CDR3 is TGCGCCAGCAGCCACCTGGGCAGGGCCTACGAGCAGTACTTC. It is translated as CASSHLGRAYEQYF.

The V call is TRBV25-1, the J call TRBJ1-2; 8 nucleotides match TRBD1. Germline lookup yields CDR1 MGHDK and CDR2 SYGVNS. V dropped 4 bases and J dropped 4; count of bases not matched to a gene: 8. The CDR3 is 15 residues long. CDR3 amino acids: CASSGVRTGIYGYTF. The CDR3 DNA is TGTGCCAGCAGTGGGGTACGGACAGGGATCTATGGCTACACCTTC.

The chain carries TRBV6-5 and TRBJ2-7; D may be TRBD2 (6 bases). CDR1 and CDR2 from the germline V gene are MNHEY and SVGAGI. V lost 6 bases and J lost 4, with 19 bases in between. The CDR3 has 15 residues. The CDR3 nucleotides read TGTGCCAGCAGCCAACCCGGGGACTTTTCTTACGAGCAGTACTTC. It specifies CASSQPGDFSYEQYF.

V gene TRBV6-6 combines with J gene TRBJ1-2, with D possibly matching TRBD1 (6 bases). The CDR3 has 16 residues. V lost 6 bases and J 1 base, leaving 18 bases between the germline ends. The germline CDR1 and CDR2 sequences are MNHNY and SVGAGI (reference sequence). In nucleotides, the CDR3 is TGTGCCAGCAGCACTGGACAGAGCCACTATAACTATGGCTACACCTTC. Amino acids: CASSTGQSHYNYGYTF.

The chain uses TRBV11-3 and TRBJ2-3, with TRBD1 identical over 8 bases. The CDR3 runs to 17 residues. CDR1 and CDR2 from the germline V gene are SGHNT and YENEEA. The ends lost 2 bases at V and 0 bases at J; junction bases unmatched: 7. The chain's CDR3 is CASSLWARTGSTDTQYF. DNA for the CDR3: TGTGCCAGCAGCTTATGGGCGAGGACAGGGAGCACAGATACGCAGTATTTT.

The gene calls are TRBV5-1 and TRBJ2-3, with D possibly TRBD1 on 5 matching bases. Trimming pared 7 bases from V and 2 bases from J, leaving 14 bases between. Germline CDR1 reads SGHRS; CDR2 reads YFSETQ. This CDR3 spans 14 amino acids. The CDR3 is CASGDSRATDTQYF. CDR3 nucleotide sequence: TGCGCCAGCGGGGATAGCAGGGCCACAGATACGCAGTATTTT.

This chain connects TRBV4-1 to TRBJ2-3, with a possible D match to TRBD2 (5 bases). Germline-derived CDR1 and CDR2 are MGHRA and YSYEKL. Trimming left V 1 base short and J 4 bases short, with 12 bases between. The CDR3 length is 15 residues. The DNA of the CDR3 is TGCGCCAGCAGCCAAGCGGCTCTAGCAGCAGATACGCAGTATTTT. Translation: CASSQAALAADTQYF.

The DNA for the CDR3 is TGTGCCAGCAGTGAAGCGCCTAGAAGGGGGAATTCACCCCTCCACTTT. Translation gives CASSEAPRRGNSPLHF. This rearrangement joins TRBV6-1 to TRBJ1-6, with D tentatively TRBD1 (6 bases). V lost 0 bases to trimming and J lost 7 bases, with 13 bases between them. The germline V gene has CDR1 MNHNS and CDR2 SASEGT. The CDR3 is 16 amino acids.

CDR3 loop: CAWSVGGLYGYTF. In DNA form, the CDR3 reads TGTGCCTGGAGTGTTGGGGGACTCTATGGCTACACCTTC. The chain uses TRBV30 and TRBJ1-2; tentative D call: TRBD1 (5 bases). From germline, CDR1 is GTSNPN and CDR2 SVGIG (reference sequence). V gave up 0 bases and J gave up 4 bases, with 9 bases separating them. This CDR3 is built from 13 residues.

The rearrangement uses TRBV6-5 and TRBJ1-2; no definite D call. CDR3 length: 14 amino acids. Germline CDR1 reads MNHEY; CDR2 reads SVGAGI. The germline V and J ends were trimmed by 3 bases and 4 bases, with 12 bases remaining between them. The CDR3 coding sequence is TGTGCCAGCAGTTATAAGAGGGTAGGCTATGGCTACACCTTC. It is translated as CASSYKRVGYGYTF.

This chain links TRBV19 with TRBJ2-5, with D hard to call. V dropped 4 bases and J dropped 2 bases, with 8 bases sitting between them. CDR1 LNHDA and CDR2 SQIVND come from the germline V gene (reference sequence). The CDR3 has 13 residues. The CDR3 nucleotides read TGTGCCAGTAGTAAATATCAGCAAGAGACCCAGTACTTC. This sequence encodes CASSKYQQETQYF.